The present entry profiles one T cell receptor beta chain with its context. Its antigen is not known. This specimen comes from a study of response to subunit inactivated influenza vaccine. The V end lost 1 base, the J end lost 3 bases, and 7 bases lay between the germline ends. The CDR3 totals 14 residues. Germline V gene data show CDR1 as LGHDT and CDR2 as YNNKEL (reference sequence). Notes on the study in general: The authors put forward the suggestion that each seasonal influenza vaccination may bring in only a limited number of new T cells.

TCRdb fed the RT-PCR reads into MiXCR, producing one record per CDR3 protein. The sample has approximately 700,000 distinct CDR3 sequences, around 14% seen once. The clonotype was recovered from a man aged 50 to 60 who received an inactivated influenza vaccine. The chain couples TRBV3-1 to TRBJ1-5, with unresolved D. Sequenced material: PBMCs from blood, taken 14 to 15 days before vaccination. The CDR3 loop is CASSQGQINQPQHF. The CDR3 DNA is TGTGCCAGCAGCCAAGGGCAGATCAATCAGCCCCAGCATTTT.